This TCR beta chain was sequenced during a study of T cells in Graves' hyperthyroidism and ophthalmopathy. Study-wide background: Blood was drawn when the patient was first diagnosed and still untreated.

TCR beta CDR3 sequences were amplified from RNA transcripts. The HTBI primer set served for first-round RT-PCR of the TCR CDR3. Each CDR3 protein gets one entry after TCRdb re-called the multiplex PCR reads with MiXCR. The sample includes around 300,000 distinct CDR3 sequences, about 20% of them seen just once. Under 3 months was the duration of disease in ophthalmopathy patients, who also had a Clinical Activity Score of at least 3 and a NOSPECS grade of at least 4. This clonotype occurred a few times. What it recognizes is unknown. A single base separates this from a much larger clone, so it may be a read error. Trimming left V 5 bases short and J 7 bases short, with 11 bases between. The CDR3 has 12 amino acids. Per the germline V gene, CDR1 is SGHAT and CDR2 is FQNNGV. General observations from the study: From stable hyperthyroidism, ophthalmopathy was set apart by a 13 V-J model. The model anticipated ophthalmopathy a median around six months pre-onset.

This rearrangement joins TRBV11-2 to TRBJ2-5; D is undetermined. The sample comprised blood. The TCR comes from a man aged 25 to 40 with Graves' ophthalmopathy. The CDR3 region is CASSIGPGTQYF. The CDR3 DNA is TGTGCCAGCAGCATCGGACCGGGGACCCAGTACTTC.